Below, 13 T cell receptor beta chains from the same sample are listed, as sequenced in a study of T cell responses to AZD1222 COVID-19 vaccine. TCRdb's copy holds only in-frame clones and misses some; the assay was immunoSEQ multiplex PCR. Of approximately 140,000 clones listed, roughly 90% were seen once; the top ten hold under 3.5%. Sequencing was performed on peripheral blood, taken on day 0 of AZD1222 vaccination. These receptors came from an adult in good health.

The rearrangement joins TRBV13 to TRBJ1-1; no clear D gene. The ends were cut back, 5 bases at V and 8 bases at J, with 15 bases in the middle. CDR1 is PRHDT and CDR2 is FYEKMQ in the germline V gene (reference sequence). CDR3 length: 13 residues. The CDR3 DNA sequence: TGTGCCAGCAGCCTCATGGGTCCGGGGGAAGCTTTCTTT. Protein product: CASSLMGPGEAFF.

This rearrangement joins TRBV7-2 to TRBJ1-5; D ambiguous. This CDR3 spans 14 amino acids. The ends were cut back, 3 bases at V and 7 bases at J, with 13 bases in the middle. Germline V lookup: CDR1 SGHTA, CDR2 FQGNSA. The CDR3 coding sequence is TGTGCCAGCAGCTTTGTGTTTGCCGGGCAGCCCCAGCATTTT. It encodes CASSFVFAGQPQHF.

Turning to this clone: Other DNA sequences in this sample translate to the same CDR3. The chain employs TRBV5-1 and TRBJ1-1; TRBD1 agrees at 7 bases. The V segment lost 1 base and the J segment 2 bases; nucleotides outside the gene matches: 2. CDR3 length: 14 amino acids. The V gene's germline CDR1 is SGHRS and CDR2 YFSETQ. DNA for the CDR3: TGCGCCAGCAGCTTGAGACAGGGCAACACTGAAGCTTTCTTT. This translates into CASSLRQGNTEAFF. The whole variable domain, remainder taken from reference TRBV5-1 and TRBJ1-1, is KAGVTQTPRYLIKTRGQQVTLSCSPISGHRSVSWYQQTPGQGLQFLFEYFSETQRNKGNFPGRFSGRQFSNSRSEMNVSTLELGDSALYLCASSLRQGNTEAFFGQGTRLTVV.

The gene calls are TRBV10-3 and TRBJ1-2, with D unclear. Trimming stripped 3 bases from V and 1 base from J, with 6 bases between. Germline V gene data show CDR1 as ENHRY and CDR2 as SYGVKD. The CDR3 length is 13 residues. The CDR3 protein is CAISDAINYGYTF. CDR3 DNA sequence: TGTGCCATCAGTGACGCCATTAACTATGGCTACACCTTC.

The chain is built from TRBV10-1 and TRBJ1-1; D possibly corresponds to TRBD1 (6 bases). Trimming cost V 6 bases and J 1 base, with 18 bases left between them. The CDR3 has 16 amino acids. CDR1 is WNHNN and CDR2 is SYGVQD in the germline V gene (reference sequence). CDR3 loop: CASRKRSGQRNTEAFF. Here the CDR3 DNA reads TGCGCCAGCAGAAAGCGATCAGGACAGCGGAACACTGAAGCTTTCTTT.

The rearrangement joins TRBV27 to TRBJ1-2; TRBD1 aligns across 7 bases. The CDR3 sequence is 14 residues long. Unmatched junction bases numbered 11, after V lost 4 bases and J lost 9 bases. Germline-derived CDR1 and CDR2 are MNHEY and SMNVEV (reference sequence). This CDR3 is CASSSPGQRFSYTF. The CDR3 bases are TGTGCCAGCAGTTCACCGGGACAGAGATTCAGCTACACCTTC.

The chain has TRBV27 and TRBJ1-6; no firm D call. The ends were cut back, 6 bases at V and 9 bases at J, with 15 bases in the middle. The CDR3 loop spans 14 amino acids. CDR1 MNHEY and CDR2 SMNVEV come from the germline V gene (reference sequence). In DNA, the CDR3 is TGTGCCAGCAGCTGGACCCCCGGTGGTTCACCCCTCCACTTT. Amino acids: CASSWTPGGSPLHF.

The CDR3 DNA reads as TGTGCCAGCAGTTTGACTAGCGACACCGGGGAGCTGTTTTTT. The encoded protein is CASSLTSDTGELFF. The V call is TRBV6-2 or TRBV6-3, the J call TRBJ2-2; 8 positions match TRBD2. Germline values: CDR1 MNHEY, CDR2 SVGEGT. This CDR3 comprises 14 residues. The ends lost 4 bases at V and 3 bases at J; junction bases unmatched: 1.

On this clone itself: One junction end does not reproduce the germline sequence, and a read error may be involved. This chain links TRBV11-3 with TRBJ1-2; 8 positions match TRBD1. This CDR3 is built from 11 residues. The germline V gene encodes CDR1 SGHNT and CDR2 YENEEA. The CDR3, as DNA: TGTGCCAGCAGCCACGGGACAGGTCCCCTCTTC. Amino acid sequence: CASSHGTGPLF.

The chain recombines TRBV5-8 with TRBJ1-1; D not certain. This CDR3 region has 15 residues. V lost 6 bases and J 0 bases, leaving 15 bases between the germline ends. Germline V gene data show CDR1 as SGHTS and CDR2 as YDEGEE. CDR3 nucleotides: TGTGCCAGCATAGCGGACGGCAGGATGAACACTGAAGCTTTCTTT. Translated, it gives CASIADGRMNTEAFF.

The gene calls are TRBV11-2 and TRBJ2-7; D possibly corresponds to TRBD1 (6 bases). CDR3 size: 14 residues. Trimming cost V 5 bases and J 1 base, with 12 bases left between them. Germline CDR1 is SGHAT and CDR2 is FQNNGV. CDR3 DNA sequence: TGTGCCAGCAGCACGAGACAGGTTTCCTACGAGCAGTACTTC. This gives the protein CASSTRQVSYEQYF.

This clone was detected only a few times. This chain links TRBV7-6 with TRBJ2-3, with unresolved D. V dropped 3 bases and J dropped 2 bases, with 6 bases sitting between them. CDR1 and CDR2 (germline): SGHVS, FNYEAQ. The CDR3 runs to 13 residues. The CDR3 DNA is TGTGCCAGCAGCTTGCTGTTCACAGATACGCAGTATTTT. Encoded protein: CASSLLFTDTQYF.

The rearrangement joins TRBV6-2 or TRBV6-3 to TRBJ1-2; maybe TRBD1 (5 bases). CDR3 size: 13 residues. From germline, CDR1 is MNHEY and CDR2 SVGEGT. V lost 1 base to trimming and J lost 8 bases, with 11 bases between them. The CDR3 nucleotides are TGTGCCAGCAGTTACTGGCGGGGCGCCGGCTACACCTTC. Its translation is CASSYWRGAGYTF.